The 30 T cell receptor beta chains presented below share a single source sample, sequenced in a study of PD-L1 blockade in urothelial cancer (dated by TCRdb to 2017 to 2019). Library generation was performed with the immunoSEQ multiplex PCR assay. In TCRdb, the immuneACCESS table is reduced to in-frame sequences with V and J assigned. These tables do not hold every clone; where another copy was compared, an unresolved V gene accounts for under half, and the others remain unexplained. The sample table holds roughly 50,000 clones, of which around 80% were seen once. Jointly, the top ten make up approximately 4.3% of the sample. In light of the paper, this sample's time point label describes: pretreatment peripheral blood. The sample here was PBMCs, taken around atezolizumab (anti-PD-L1) treatment. These receptors were obtained from a man in his 70s with urothelial cancer.

Written as DNA, the CDR3 is TGTGCCAGCAGTTTAAGTCGGAGGAACACTGAAGCTTTCTTT. Translated, it gives CASSLSRRNTEAFF. J is TRBJ1-1 and V is TRBV28, with D unresolved. The CDR3 has 14 residues. Germline-derived CDR1 and CDR2 are MDHEN and SYDVKM. V was cut by 2 bases and J by 1 base, with 8 bases left in between.

The rearrangement joins TRBV7-6 to TRBJ1-3; D remains unclear. Germline V gives CDR1 SGHVS, CDR2 FNYEAQ. This CDR3 comprises 15 residues. Between the trimmed V and J ends, which lost 5 bases and 0 bases, there was a span of 11 bases. The CDR3 coding sequence is TGTGCCAGCAGCCTAAACCAATTCTCTGGAAACACCATATATTTT. This codes for CASSLNQFSGNTIYF. The complete variable domain, with remaining parts taken from reference TRBV7-6 and TRBJ1-3, reads GAGVSQSPRYKVTKRGQDVALRCDPISGHVSLYWYRQALGQGPEFLTYFNYEAQQDKSGLPNDRFSAERPEGSISTLTIQRTEQRDSAMYRCASSLNQFSGNTIYFGEGSWLTVV.

This clone showed up just a few times. The genes are TRBV18 and TRBJ2-7, with TRBD2 matching 8 bases. The V gene's germline CDR1 is KGHSH and CDR2 LQKENI. The CDR3 consists of 17 residues. J lost 1 base, V lost 3 bases, and 11 bases had no gene match. CDR3 nucleotides: TGTGCCAGCTCACCCGCCCGGGGGGGAGGCTCTTCCTACGAGCAGTACTTC. Its protein product is CASSPARGGGSSYEQYF.

The chain links TRBV6-5 to TRBJ2-3; 12 positions match TRBD2. Trimming took 2 bases from V and 1 from J; bases not matched to a gene: 1. CDR1 and CDR2 (germline): MNHEY, SVGAGI. The CDR3 extends over 16 amino acids. The CDR3 protein is CASSYRTSGGTDTQYF. CDR3 bases: TGTGCCAGCAGTTACCGGACTAGCGGGGGCACAGATACGCAGTATTTT.

In this sample, this clone turned up a few times. The chain has TRBV28 and TRBJ1-4; TRBD1 matches 7 bases. This CDR3 region has 14 residues. The V gene's germline CDR1 is MDHEN and CDR2 SYDVKM. V was clipped by 5 bases and J by 8 bases; unmatched bases: 8. The chain's CDR3 is CASSPTGEQEKLFF. The CDR3 coding sequence is TGTGCCAGCAGTCCAACAGGGGAGCAAGAAAAACTGTTTTTT.

V is TRBV19 and J is TRBJ2-7; 8 bases fit TRBD1. The CDR3 is made up of 13 amino acids. Germline-derived CDR1 and CDR2 are LNHDA and SQIVND (reference sequence). The CDR3 DNA is TGTGCGACAGGGGCAGGGGGCTGGTACGAGCAGTACTTC. As protein: CATGAGGWYEQYF.

The J gene is TRBJ2-1, the V gene TRBV12-5; TRBD1 might be the D (5 bases). Trimming left V 1 base short and J 5 bases short, with 9 bases between. Germline V gene sequence: CDR1 LGHNT, CDR2 FRNRAP. CDR3 length: 14 amino acids. CDR3 DNA: TGTGCTAGTGGTTTGGGACAGTCAGACAATGAGCAGTTCTTC. Encoded protein: CASGLGQSDNEQFF. The full variable domain, in which reference TRBV12-5 and TRBJ2-1 provide the parts outside the CDR3, is DARVTQTPRHKVTEMGQEVTMRCQPILGHNTVFWYRQTMMQGLELLAYFRNRAPLDDSGMPKDRFSAEMPDATLATLKIQPSEPRDSAVYFCASGLGQSDNEQFFGPGTRLTVL.

The chain joins TRBV6-1 to TRBJ2-7; a weak D match, TRBD1 (5 bases). CDR1 and CDR2 (germline): MNHNS, SASEGT. The CDR3 covers 14 residues. Trimming took off 6 bases at V and 1 base at J, with 13 bases between the two ends. This CDR3 reads CASRAQEWSYEQYF. The CDR3 bases are TGTGCCAGCAGGGCACAGGAGTGGTCCTACGAGCAGTACTTC.

The CDR3 region has the DNA TGCGCCAGCAGTCAGGAAGGGACCGGGACAAAATACACCGGGGAGCTGTTTTTT. Its translation: CASSQEGTGTKYTGELFF. The J gene is TRBJ2-2, the V gene TRBV5-1; the D gene is possibly TRBD1 (6 bases). The germline V and J ends were trimmed by 5 bases and 3 bases, with 23 bases remaining between them. This CDR3 has 18 residues. Germline assignment: CDR1 SGHRS and CDR2 YFSETQ.

The chain links TRBV7-9 to TRBJ2-1; 8 nucleotides line up with TRBD2. Germline trimming cut 1 base from V and 0 bases from J; bases unmatched to any gene: 2. The CDR3 extends over 16 amino acids. Germline-derived CDR1 and CDR2 are SEHNR and FQNEAQ (reference sequence). The CDR3 loop reads CASSLGLAFSYNEQFF. The CDR3 region has the DNA TGTGCCAGCAGCTTAGGACTAGCGTTCTCCTACAATGAGCAGTTCTTC.

The V gene is TRBV11-3, the J gene TRBJ2-7, with TRBD1 as a possible D gene (6 bases). This CDR3 has 16 residues. CDR1 and CDR2 from the germline V gene are SGHNT and YENEEA. V lost 0 bases and J 1 base, leaving 13 bases between the germline ends. DNA for the CDR3: TGTGCCAGCAGCTTAGATGGGGGACAAGGATCCTACGAGCAGTACTTC. As protein: CASSLDGGQGSYEQYF.

The gene calls are TRBV7-9 and TRBJ1-5; 11 bases line up with TRBD1. The CDR3 runs 18 residues. CDR1 is SEHNR and CDR2 is FQNEAQ in the germline V gene (reference sequence). Unmatched junction bases numbered 14, after V lost 4 bases and J lost 6 bases. CDR3 in DNA: TGTGCCAGCAGCTCGGACAGGGGGCGCGGGGATCTAATTCAGCCCCAGCATTTT. Translation: CASSSDRGRGDLIQPQHF.

This clone was recorded many times. The V and J genes are TRBV7-2 and TRBJ2-3; 8 bases fit TRBD2. The V segment lost 7 bases and the J segment 2 bases; nucleotides outside the gene matches: 8. The CDR3 loop spans 15 amino acids. Germline V CDR1 and CDR2: SGHTA, FQGNSA. For the CDR3, the DNA is TGTGCCAGCACACGAGCGGGGGAGAACACAGATACGCAGTATTTT. It translates to CASTRAGENTDTQYF.

This sequence joins TRBV5-1 and TRBJ1-2, with a weak D call TRBD1 (5 bases). The CDR3 runs to 15 residues. Germline V gene data show CDR1 as SGHRS and CDR2 as YFSETQ. V lost 1 base and J lost 3, with 13 bases in between. In DNA, the CDR3 is TGCGCCAGCAGCTTGAAAGTGGGGCTGGACTATGGCTACACCTTC. Residues: CASSLKVGLDYGYTF.

The table lists this clone with a few counts. The chain couples TRBV19 to TRBJ1-2; 7 bases fit TRBD1. This CDR3 is built from 15 residues. Per the germline V gene, CDR1 is LNHDA and CDR2 is SQIVND (reference sequence). Unmatched junction bases numbered 6, after V lost 1 base and J lost 4 bases. CDR3 sequence (DNA): TGTGCCAGTAGTATAGGCCCAGGGGGTATCTATGGCTACACCTTC. This codes for CASSIGPGGIYGYTF. Variable domain in full (rest from reference TRBV19 and TRBJ1-2): DGGITQSPKYLFRKEGQNVTLSCEQNLNHDAMYWYRQDPGQGLRLIYYSQIVNDFQKGDIAEGYSVSREKKESFPLTVTSAQKNPTAFYLCASSIGPGGIYGYTFGSGTRLTVV.

The gene calls are TRBV10-3 and TRBJ1-3, with 10 bases aligning to TRBD1. This CDR3 region has 14 residues. With 10 bases clipped from V and 4 bases from J, the junction kept 7 bases outside the gene matches. CDR1 is ENHRY and CDR2 is SYGVKD in the germline V gene. The CDR3 spells CATSTGGTGNTIYF. CDR3 in DNA: TGTGCCACCTCGACAGGGGGCACCGGAAACACCATATATTTT.

The CDR3, as DNA: TGTGCCAGCGGCGGCAGGGCCTATGGCTACACCTTC. Translation: CASGGRAYGYTF. The rearrangement joins TRBV6-5 to TRBJ1-2, with D possibly being TRBD1 (5 bases). From germline, CDR1 is MNHEY and CDR2 SVGAGI. V shed 8 bases and J shed 4 bases, with 11 bases lying between them. CDR3 length equals 12 residues.

The rearrangement links TRBV5-1 to TRBJ2-1; 8 positions match TRBD2. The CDR3 has 15 residues. V was clipped by 5 bases and J by 7 bases; unmatched bases: 11. The germline CDR1 and CDR2 sequences are SGHRS and YFSETQ. The CDR3 here is CASSQGPGGPNEQFF. The CDR3 nucleotides read TGCGCCAGCAGTCAAGGCCCGGGGGGGCCAAATGAGCAGTTCTTC.

This rearrangement joins TRBV2 to TRBJ1-2, with TRBD1 matching over 9 bases. The CDR3 has 16 residues. Germline V gives CDR1 SNHLY, CDR2 FYNNEI. V was clipped by 2 bases and J by 8 bases; unmatched bases: 12. The CDR3 spells CASSERAGQGLVGYTF. The DNA of the CDR3 is TGTGCCAGCAGTGAACGAGCGGGACAGGGCCTAGTCGGCTACACCTTC.

This clone was detected a few times. The chain couples TRBV6-5 to TRBJ2-7; D not resolved. The CDR3 loop spans 13 amino acids. Germline CDR1 reads MNHEY; CDR2 reads SVGAGI. V lost 2 bases and J 2 bases, leaving 7 bases between the germline ends. CDR3 coding DNA: TGTGCCAGCAGTTACAACTTTGCCTACGAGCAGTACTTC. Amino acids: CASSYNFAYEQYF.

This clone occurred a few times. The CDR3 reads CASREAGGNQPQHF. The CDR3, as DNA: TGTGCCAGCAGGGAGGCAGGGGGCAATCAGCCCCAGCATTTT. The gene calls are TRBV2 and TRBJ1-5, with a possible D match to TRBD1 (6 bases). Germline loops: CDR1 SNHLY, CDR2 FYNNEI. The CDR3 covers 14 residues. V was pared by 6 bases and J by 2 bases, with 11 bases between.

The V and J genes are TRBV10-3 and TRBJ1-6; TRBD1 might be the D (5 bases). V was pared by 9 bases and J by 5 bases, with 11 bases between. The CDR3 is 13 residues long. The germline gives CDR1 ENHRY, CDR2 SYGVKD. The CDR3: CAIQGGDNSPLHF. As DNA, the CDR3 is TGTGCCATTCAGGGAGGGGATAATTCACCCCTCCACTTT.

This clone was picked up a small number of times. This chain links TRBV5-4 with TRBJ2-3; D possibly corresponds to TRBD2 (6 bases). The ends were cut back, 0 bases at V and 3 bases at J, with 11 bases in the middle. The CDR3 has 15 residues. Germline loops: CDR1 SGHNT, CDR2 YYREEE (reference sequence). The DNA for the CDR3 is TGTGCCAGCAGCTTGGCGGGGGTTGGGACAGATACGCAGTATTTT. It specifies CASSLAGVGTDTQYF.

V gene TRBV2 combines with J gene TRBJ2-3, with 7 bases identical to TRBD2. This CDR3 spans 12 amino acids. CDR1 is SNHLY, CDR2 FYNNEI, per germline. J gave up 6 bases and V 6 bases, and 3 bases lay outside the gene matches. CDR3 sequence: CASRGGSDTQYF. In nucleotides, the CDR3 is TGTGCCAGCAGGGGGGGGTCTGATACGCAGTATTTT.

The V gene is TRBV27, the J gene TRBJ1-1; 7 bases map to TRBD1. This CDR3 spans 16 amino acids. In germline, CDR1 is MNHEY, CDR2 SMNVEV (reference sequence). V trimming: 6 bases; J trimming: 1 base; junction bases outside the gene matches: 11. CDR3: CASRLKVGQQNTEAFF. The DNA for the CDR3 is TGTGCCAGCAGGCTAAAAGTGGGACAGCAGAACACTGAAGCTTTCTTT.

The chain links TRBV6-1 to TRBJ1-5, with D tentatively TRBD1 (6 bases). Deletions cut 4 bases from V and 4 bases from J, with 14 bases between. Germline CDR1 and CDR2: MNHNS and SASEGT. The length of the CDR3 is 15 residues. CDR3: CASSAGRQGNQPQHF. CDR3 bases: TGTGCCAGCAGTGCCGGCCGGCAGGGGAATCAGCCCCAGCATTTT.

V gene TRBV27 combines with J gene TRBJ2-1; TRBD2 aligns across 15 bases. The CDR3 has 15 residues. Germline assignment: CDR1 MNHEY and CDR2 SMNVEV (reference sequence). J was trimmed by 4 bases and V by 5 bases; bases with no gene match: 0. The CDR3 nucleotides are TGTGCCAGCAGTGGACTAGCGGGGGGGTACAATGAGCAGTTCTTC. This gives the protein CASSGLAGGYNEQFF.

On this clone itself: The sample contains more than one DNA sequence encoding this CDR3. The rearrangement uses TRBV29-1 and TRBJ1-1; D is unclear. The germline V and J ends were trimmed by 4 bases and 0 bases, with 9 bases remaining between them. Germline CDR1 SQVTM, CDR2 ANQGSEA. CDR3 length: 13 residues. The CDR3 protein is CSVARRVNTEAFF. The CDR3 nucleotides are TGCAGCGTTGCGAGGAGGGTGAACACTGAAGCTTTCTTT.

This clone has only a few counts. The chain couples TRBV11-3 to TRBJ2-3; TRBD2 matches at 11 bases. V lost 8 bases, J lost 4 bases, and 14 bases stayed unmatched. The CDR3 is 17 residues long. The germline CDR1 and CDR2 sequences are SGHNT and YENEEA. Here the CDR3 DNA reads TGTGCCAGCGGTCATGCCCGGACTAGCGGGCAACCAGATACGCAGTATTTT. Protein product: CASGHARTSGQPDTQYF.

CDR3 amino acids: CASSSTSVSGANVLTF. CDR3 nucleotides: TGTGCCAGCAGCTCGACTAGTGTATCTGGGGCCAACGTCCTGACTTTC. The chain joins TRBV13 to TRBJ2-6, with D perhaps TRBD2 (6 bases). CDR1 PRHDT and CDR2 FYEKMQ come from the germline V gene (reference sequence). V dropped 4 bases and J dropped 1 base, with 11 bases sitting between them. This CDR3 region has 16 residues.